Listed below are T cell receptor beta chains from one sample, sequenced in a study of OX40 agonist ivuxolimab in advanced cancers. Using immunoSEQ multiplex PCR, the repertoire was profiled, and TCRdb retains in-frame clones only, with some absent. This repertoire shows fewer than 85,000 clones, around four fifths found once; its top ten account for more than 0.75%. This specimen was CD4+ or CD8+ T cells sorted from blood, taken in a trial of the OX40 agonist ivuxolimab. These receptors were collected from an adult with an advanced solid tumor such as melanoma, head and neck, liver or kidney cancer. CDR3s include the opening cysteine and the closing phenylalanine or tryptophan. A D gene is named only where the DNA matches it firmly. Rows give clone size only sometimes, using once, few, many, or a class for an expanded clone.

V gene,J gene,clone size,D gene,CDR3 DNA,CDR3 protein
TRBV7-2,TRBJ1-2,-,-,TGTGCCAGCCTCGGGGTTACCTCCGTCCCTCCCTATGGCTACACCTTC,CASLGVTSVPPYGYTF
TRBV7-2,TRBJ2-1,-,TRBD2,TGTGCCAGCAGCTTACGGCTAGCGGGGGGGCCCTATGAGCAGTTCTTC,CASSLRLAGGPYEQFF
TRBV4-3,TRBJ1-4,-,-,TGCGCCAGCAGCCCCTACCAAGAGGCTAATGAAAAACTGTTTTTT,CASSPYQEANEKLFF
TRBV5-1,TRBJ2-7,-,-,TGCGCCAGCAGCGTGGACAGTCACTACGAGCAGTACTTC,CASSVDSHYEQYF
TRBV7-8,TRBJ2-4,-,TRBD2,TGTGCCAGCAGCTTAGGCCCCAGCGGGGGGCAAAACATTCAGTACTTC,CASSLGPSGGQNIQYF
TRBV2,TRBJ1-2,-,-,TGTGCCAGCAGTGAGGAAGGGCATGGCTACACCTTC,CASSEEGHGYTF
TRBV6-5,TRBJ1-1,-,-,TGTGCCAGCAGTTACTCGAGGGCGTCCTCCACTGAAGCTTTCTTT,CASSYSRASSTEAFF
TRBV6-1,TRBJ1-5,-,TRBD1,TGTGCCAGCAGTGGCATTGGGACAGTGCCTAGCAATCAGCCCCAGCATTTT,CASSGIGTVPSNQPQHF
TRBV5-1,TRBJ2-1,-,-,TGCGCCAGCAGCTTGGCCCCAGCCGGGACCTACAATGAGCAGTTCTTC,CASSLAPAGTYNEQFF
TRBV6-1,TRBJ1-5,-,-,TGTGCCAGCAGTGAAGGGGGGGGGCTCCGCAATCAGCCCCAGCATTTT,CASSEGGGLRNQPQHF
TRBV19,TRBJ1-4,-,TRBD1,TGTGCCAGCGACAGGGGAGGGAATGAAAAACTGTTTTTT,CASDRGGNEKLFF
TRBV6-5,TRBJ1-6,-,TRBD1,TGTGCCAGCAGTTCCCGGGACAGGGATAATTCACCCCTCCACTTT,CASSSRDRDNSPLHF
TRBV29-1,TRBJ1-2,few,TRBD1,TGCAGCGGCTTACAGGGGGCGGGTGGCTACACCTTC,CSGLQGAGGYTF
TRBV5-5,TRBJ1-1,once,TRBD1,TGTGCCAGCAGCCTTATGACAGGGATTCGTTCCACTGAAGCTTTCTTT,CASSLMTGIRSTEAFF
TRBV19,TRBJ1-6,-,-,TGTGCCAGTAGTATAGCCCGACTCACAACACCCCTCCACTTT,CASSIARLTTPLHF
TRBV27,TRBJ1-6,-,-,TGTGCCAGCACTGACAGCCTGGGTTCACCCCTCCACTTT,CASTDSLGSPLHF
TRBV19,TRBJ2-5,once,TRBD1,TGTGCCAGTAGTATAGGCGACAGGGCGGAAGAGACCCAGTACTTC,CASSIGDRAEETQYF
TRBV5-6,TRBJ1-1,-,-,TGTGCCAGCAGCTTGGGTCATGGGGGTATGAAGGCTGAAGCTTTCTTT,CASSLGHGGMKAEAFF
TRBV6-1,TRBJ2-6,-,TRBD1,TGTGCCAGCAGTGAAGAGGTGACTCCAGGGGGGACTTTC,CASSEEVTPGGTF
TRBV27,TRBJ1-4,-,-,TGTGCCAGCGGGGGACACACTAATGAAAAACTGTTTTTT,CASGGHTNEKLFF
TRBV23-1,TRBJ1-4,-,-,TGCGCCAGCAGTCACCCCGACACGAATGAAAAACTGTTTTTT,CASSHPDTNEKLFF
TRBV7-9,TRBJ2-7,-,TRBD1,TGTGCCAGCAGCTCGGGACAGGGGAACAACGAGCAGTACTTC,CASSSGQGNNEQYF
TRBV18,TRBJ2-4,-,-,TGTGCCAGCTCGCCTGGAGGGACGGGGGCCGGCTACTTC,CASSPGGTGAGYF
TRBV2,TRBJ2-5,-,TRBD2,TGTGCCAGCAGTATCACCCCGGGACTACCGTACTTC,CASSITPGLPYF
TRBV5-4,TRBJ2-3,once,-,TGTGCCAGCACCAAGGAAGGCAGTAGGACAGATACGCAGTATTTT,CASTKEGSRTDTQYF
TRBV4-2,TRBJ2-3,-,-,TGTGCCAGCAGCCAGACTAGCCAGGGGGTAGATACGCAGTATTTT,CASSQTSQGVDTQYF
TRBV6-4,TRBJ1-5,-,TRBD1,TGTGCCAGCCCTCCGGGACAGGGGTACCCAGCGGAGAGTCAGCCCCAGCATTTT,CASPPGQGYPAESQPQHF
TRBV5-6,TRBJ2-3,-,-,TGTGCCAGCAGCTTTGGGGGCCTCACTGCAGATACGCAGTATTTT,CASSFGGLTADTQYF
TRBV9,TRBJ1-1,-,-,TGTGCCAGCAGCGGACCTACAGGGTCGGTCCCTGAAGCTTTCTTT,CASSGPTGSVPEAFF
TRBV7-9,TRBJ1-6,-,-,TGTGCCAGCAGCCCAGGGAGACCACGCCGTTCACCCCTCCACTTT,CASSPGRPRRSPLHF
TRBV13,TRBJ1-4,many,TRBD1,TGTGCCAGCAGTTCTCCCGGGACAGTTAATGAAAAACTGTTTTTT,CASSSPGTVNEKLFF
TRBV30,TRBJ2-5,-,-,TGTGCCTGGAGTGTAGGGCCTGGGGAGACCCAGTACTTC,CAWSVGPGETQYF
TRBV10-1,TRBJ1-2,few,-,TGCGCCAGCAGTGAGTCCCTAAACAGGGCTTATGGCTACACCTTC,CASSESLNRAYGYTF
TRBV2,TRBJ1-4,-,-,TGTGCCAGCAGTGAACTGCGGGACGCACAACTGTTTTTT,CASSELRDAQLFF
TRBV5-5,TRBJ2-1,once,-,TGTGCCAGCAGCTTTAGGTTTGGGGTCGGTCGCTCCTACAATGAGCAGTTCTTC,CASSFRFGVGRSYNEQFF
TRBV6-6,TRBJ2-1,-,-,TGTGCCAGCAACCAGAATGAGCAGTTCTTC,CASNQNEQFF
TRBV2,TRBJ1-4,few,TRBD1,TGTGCCAGCAGTCGGGACAGGGGAGGCGAAAAACTGTTTTTT,CASSRDRGGEKLFF
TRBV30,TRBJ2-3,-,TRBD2,TGTGCCTGGAGCGGACTAGCGGGGGGGTGGGATACGCAGTATTTT,CAWSGLAGGWDTQYF
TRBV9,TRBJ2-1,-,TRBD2,TGTGCCAGCAGCGTCACCGGGACTAGTCGTGAGCAGTTCTTC,CASSVTGTSREQFF
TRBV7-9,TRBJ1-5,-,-,TGTGCCAGCAGCTTAGTAGGAAGGGGAAGCAATCAGCCCCAGCATTTT,CASSLVGRGSNQPQHF
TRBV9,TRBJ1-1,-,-,TGTGCCAGCAGCGCCAGTCAGAGGGGCGAAGCTTTCTTT,CASSASQRGEAFF
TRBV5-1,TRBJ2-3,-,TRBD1,TGCGCCAGCAGCTCATCGGGACAGACCACAGATACGCAGTATTTT,CASSSSGQTTDTQYF
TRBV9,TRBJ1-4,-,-,TGTGCCAGCAGCGTAGGTACGGGAAGTAATGAAAAACTGTTTTTT,CASSVGTGSNEKLFF
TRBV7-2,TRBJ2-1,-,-,TGTGCCAGCAGCTTACTGGTGAGCTCCTACAATGAGCAGTTCTTC,CASSLLVSSYNEQFF
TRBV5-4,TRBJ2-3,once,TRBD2,TGTGCCAGCAGCGGCCAAGCGGGGGGGCAGGATACGCAGTATTTT,CASSGQAGGQDTQYF